This T cell receptor beta chain derives from a study of T cells expressing NK-cell markers. Study details: The sequencing cohort of eight donors included seven HCMV-seropositive individuals and one seronegative individual.

As concerns this clonotype: The antigen is not known.

Whole-study results and caveats: The same clonotypes also predominated in the CD3+CD56-NKG2C+ fraction of several donors.

Germline CDR1 and CDR2: SGHVS and FQNEAQ. This CDR3 is 16 amino acids long. Scientists made TCR beta cDNA using 5'RACE template switching with UMIs. Reprocessing the 5' RACE reads, TCRdb reports a single entry for every CDR3 protein and omits DNA. Its clone listing holds about 260,000 distinct CDR3 sequences. The TCR comes from a woman between 18 and 70 years old in good health. Sequenced material: blood T cells: a sorted CD56 or NKG2C T cell subset, CD4+ or CD8+ T cells, or bulk PBMC T cells (not recorded which). The V call is TRBV7-8, the J call TRBJ1-5; as DNA is missing, the TRBD1 call by TCRdb cannot be tested. The CDR3: CASSPQTGTSNQPQHF. Supplemented by reference TRBV7-8 and TRBJ1-5, the full variable domain reads GAGVSQSPRYKVAKRGQDVALRCDPISGHVSLFWYQQALGQGPEFLTYFQNEAQLDKSGLPSDRFFAERPEGSVSTLKIQRTQQEDSAVYLCASSPQTGTSNQPQHFGDGTRLSIL.